The 9 T cell receptor beta chains presented below share a single source sample, sequenced in a study of beta chain features in type 1 diabetes. Regarding the study as a whole: Shorter TCRB CDR3s, moderately but significantly so, marked every one of the four CD4+ subsets in Type 1 diabetes patients.

Since all of the isolated RNA was reverse transcribed, expressed TCRB transcripts were what got sequenced. Measured with immunoSEQ multiplex PCR; TCRdb has only the in-frame clones, and not every one. The data show about 710,000 clones, roughly 13% seen once. Antigen specificity for these receptors is unknown. Specimen: naive CD4+ T cells from blood. These receptors all stem from a man younger than 35 with type 1 diabetes.

This clone appeared a few times. CDR3 protein: CASRTSTGTRGTGELFF. As DNA, the CDR3 is TGCGCCAGCAGAACATCTACCGGGACCCGCGGGACCGGGGAGCTGTTTTTT. This rearrangement joins TRBV5-1 to TRBJ2-2, with D perhaps TRBD1 or TRBD2 (5 bases each). Germline V lookup: CDR1 SGHRS, CDR2 YFSETQ. The CDR3 spans 17 residues. Trimming shortened V by 5 bases and J by 5 bases, and 22 bases separated the two germline ends.

This clone was counted a few times. The chain employs TRBV6-5 and TRBJ2-7; D is possibly TRBD2 (6 bases). The V end was cut by 6 bases, the J end by 4 bases, with 16 bases between. CDR3 length: 14 amino acids. Germline CDR1 is MNHEY and CDR2 is SVGAGI. CDR3 bases: TGTGCCAGCAGAATAAGGGAGGAAGGGTACGAGCAGTACTTC. Protein product: CASRIREEGYEQYF.

This sequence joins TRBV7-2 and TRBJ1-6; D is uncertain. The CDR3 is 13 residues long. The V gene lost 5 bases and the J gene lost 8 bases, with 10 bases spanning the gap. The germline CDR1 and CDR2 sequences are SGHTA and FQGNSA. CDR3 sequence: CASSRRTDSPLHF. CDR3 DNA: TGTGCCAGCAGCCGACGGACTGATTCACCCCTCCACTTT.

The chain is built from TRBV11-3 and TRBJ2-7; 9 bases fit TRBD1. The CDR3 extends over 15 amino acids. Germline V gene sequence: CDR1 SGHNT, CDR2 YENEEA. With 5 bases clipped from V and 3 bases from J, the junction kept 8 bases outside the gene matches. CDR3 in DNA: TGTGCCAGCAGCCTACGTACGGGACAGGGCTACGAGCAGTACTTC. Protein sequence: CASSLRTGQGYEQYF.

The sample holds a few counts of this clone. The rearrangement uses TRBV5-1 and TRBJ2-5; no firm D call. Deletions cut 0 bases from V and 5 bases from J, with 11 bases between. The CDR3 has 14 amino acids. The germline gives CDR1 SGHRS, CDR2 YFSETQ. CDR3 sequence: CASSLVGIGETQYF. CDR3 DNA: TGCGCCAGCAGCTTGGTGGGCATTGGGGAGACCCAGTACTTC.

This clone was seen more than once but under ten times. The same CDR3 arises from other DNA sequences in this sample as well. This sequence joins TRBV2 and TRBJ2-2; D gene ambiguous. V was pared by 6 bases and J by 5 bases, with 4 bases between. CDR3 length equals 11 residues. The germline gives CDR1 SNHLY, CDR2 FYNNEI. DNA of the CDR3: TGTGCCAGCAGAGGGACCGGGGAGCTGTTTTTT. It specifies CASRGTGELFF.

This clone was seen a few times. The rearrangement uses TRBV29-1 and TRBJ2-3; D ambiguous. Per germline, CDR1 SQVTM and CDR2 ANQGSEA. The V end was cut by 4 bases, the J end by 3 bases, with 11 bases between. This CDR3 has 13 amino acids. CDR3: CSVAPLRTDTQYF. CDR3 bases: TGCAGCGTTGCACCTCTACGGACAGATACGCAGTATTTT.

There are a few counts of this clone. V usage is TRBV7-9 and J usage is TRBJ2-7; no definite D call. In germline, CDR1 is SEHNR, CDR2 FQNEAQ (reference sequence). Trimming removed 3 bases from V and 0 bases from J, with 9 bases in between. This CDR3 contains 14 residues. In DNA, the CDR3 is TGTGCCAGCAGCTTTGTGACCAACTCCTACGAGCAGTACTTC. Its translation is CASSFVTNSYEQYF.

The chain links TRBV19 to TRBJ1-2, with unresolved D. CDR3 length: 14 amino acids. Germline V gives CDR1 LNHDA, CDR2 SQIVND (reference sequence). Trimming stripped 5 bases from V and 5 bases from J, with 15 bases between. The CDR3 DNA follows: TGTGCCAGTAGTCCCTATCTCCTTGGGTATGGCTACACCTTC. Amino acids: CASSPYLLGYGYTF.